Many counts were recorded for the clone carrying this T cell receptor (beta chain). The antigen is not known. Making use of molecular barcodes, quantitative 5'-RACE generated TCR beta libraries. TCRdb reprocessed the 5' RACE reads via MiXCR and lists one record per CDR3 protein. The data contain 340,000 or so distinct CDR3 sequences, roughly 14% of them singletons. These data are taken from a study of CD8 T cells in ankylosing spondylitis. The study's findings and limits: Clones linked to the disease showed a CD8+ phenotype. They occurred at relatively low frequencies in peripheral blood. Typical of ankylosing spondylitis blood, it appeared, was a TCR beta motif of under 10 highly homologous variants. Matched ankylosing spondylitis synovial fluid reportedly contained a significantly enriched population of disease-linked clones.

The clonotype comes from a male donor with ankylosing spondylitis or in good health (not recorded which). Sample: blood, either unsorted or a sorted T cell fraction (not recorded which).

CDR3 nucleotides: TGTGCCAGCAGTGACCGGCTTTCGAACACCGGGGAGCTGTTTTTT. This codes for CASSDRLSNTGELFF. The rearrangement links TRBV2 to TRBJ2-2, with D hard to call. This CDR3 contains 15 residues. Trimming removed 3 bases from V and 0 bases from J, with 8 bases in between. Germline V gene data show CDR1 as SNHLY and CDR2 as FYNNEI.